Each of the 3 T cell receptor beta chains below was sequenced from the same sample in a study of PD-1 blockade in classical Hodgkin lymphoma. Only in-frame clones appear in the TCRdb table, and some are missing; sequencing was by immunoSEQ multiplex PCR. The data contain 2,500 to 3,500 clones, about four fifths of them singletons. Time point meaning: cycle 4 day 1 (C4D1), after less than 7 weeks of nivolumab. Brentuximab vedotin exposure varied, and every patient relapsed after autologous stem cell transplantation. Applied to thawed PBMCs, magnetic negative selection was the method used to isolate CD8+ T cells. This specimen was CD8+ T cells from blood, taken before the fourth cycle of nivolumab. The receptors stem from a human donor with classical Hodgkin lymphoma.

J is TRBJ1-2 and V is TRBV7-4; the D is unclear. V lost 6 bases, J lost 8 bases, and 19 bases lay in between. Germline V gene lookup returns CDR1 SGHVT and CDR2 SQSDAQ. This CDR3 region has 14 residues. CDR3 region: CASSPPYSLFGYTF. CDR3 nucleotides: TGTGCCAGCAGTCCCCCGTATTCGCTATTCGGCTACACCTTC.

The V gene is TRBV4-1, the J gene TRBJ2-7; TRBD1 might be the D (8 bases). The germline V gene encodes CDR1 MGHRA and CDR2 YSYEKL. The germline V and J ends were trimmed by 2 bases and 3 bases, with 14 bases remaining between them. The CDR3 spans 15 residues. In nucleotides, the CDR3 is TGCGCCAGCAGCCAACTGACAGGGGAGGGCTACGAGCAGTACTTC. Its translation is CASSQLTGEGYEQYF.

The CDR3 loop reads CASSQMTAGVEGYTF. The CDR3 DNA sequence: TGCGCCAGCAGCCAGATGACAGCGGGAGTGGAAGGCTACACCTTC. V usage is TRBV4-3 and J usage is TRBJ1-2; D perhaps matches TRBD1 (5 bases). The CDR3 has 15 residues. Per the germline V gene, CDR1 is LGHNA and CDR2 is YSLEER. Between the trimmed V and J ends, which lost 3 bases and 8 bases, there was a span of 19 bases.